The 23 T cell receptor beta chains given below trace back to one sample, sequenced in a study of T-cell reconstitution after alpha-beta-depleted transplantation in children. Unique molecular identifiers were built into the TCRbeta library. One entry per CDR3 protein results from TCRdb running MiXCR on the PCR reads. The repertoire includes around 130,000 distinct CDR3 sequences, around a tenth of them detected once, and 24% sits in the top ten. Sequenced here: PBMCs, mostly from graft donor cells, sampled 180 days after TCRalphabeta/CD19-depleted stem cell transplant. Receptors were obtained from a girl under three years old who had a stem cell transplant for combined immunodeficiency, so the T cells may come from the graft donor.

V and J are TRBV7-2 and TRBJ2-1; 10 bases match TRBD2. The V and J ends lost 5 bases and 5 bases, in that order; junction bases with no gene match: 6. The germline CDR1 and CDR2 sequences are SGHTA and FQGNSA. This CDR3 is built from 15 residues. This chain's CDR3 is CASSSSGGPNNEQFF. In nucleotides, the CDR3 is TGTGCCAGCAGCAGTAGCGGGGGGCCAAACAATGAGCAGTTCTTC.

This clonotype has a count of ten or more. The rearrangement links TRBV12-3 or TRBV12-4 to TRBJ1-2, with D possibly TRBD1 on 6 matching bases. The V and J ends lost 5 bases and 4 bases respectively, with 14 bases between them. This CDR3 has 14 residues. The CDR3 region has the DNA TGTGCCAGCAGTCCTACCGGACAGTTCTATGGCTACACCTTC. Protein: CASSPTGQFYGYTF.

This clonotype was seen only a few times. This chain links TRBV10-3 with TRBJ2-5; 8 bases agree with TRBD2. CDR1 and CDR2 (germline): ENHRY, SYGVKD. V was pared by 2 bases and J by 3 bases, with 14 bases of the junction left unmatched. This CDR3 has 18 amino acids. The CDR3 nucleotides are TGTGCCATCAGTGAGAGCCCTCAGACTAGCGCCCATAAAGAGACCCAGTACTTC. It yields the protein CAISESPQTSAHKETQYF.

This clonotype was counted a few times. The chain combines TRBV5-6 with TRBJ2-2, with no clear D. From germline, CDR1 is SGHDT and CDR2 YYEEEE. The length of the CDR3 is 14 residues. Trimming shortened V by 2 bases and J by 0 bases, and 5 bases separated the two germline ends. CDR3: CASSFTTNTGELFF. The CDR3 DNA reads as TGTGCCAGCAGCTTCACAACGAACACCGGGGAGCTGTTTTTT.

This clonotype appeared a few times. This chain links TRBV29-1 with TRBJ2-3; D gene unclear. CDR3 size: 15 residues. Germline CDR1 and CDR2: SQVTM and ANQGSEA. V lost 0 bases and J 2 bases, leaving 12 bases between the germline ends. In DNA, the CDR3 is TGCAGCGTTGAAGATCCTATAGGTTACACAGATACGCAGTATTTT. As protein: CSVEDPIGYTDTQYF.

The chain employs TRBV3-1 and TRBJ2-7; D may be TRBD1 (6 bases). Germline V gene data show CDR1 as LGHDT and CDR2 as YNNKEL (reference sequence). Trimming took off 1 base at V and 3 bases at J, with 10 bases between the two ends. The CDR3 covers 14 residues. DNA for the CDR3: TGTGCCAGCAGCCAAGGGACAGTCAACTACGAGCAGTACTTC. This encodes CASSQGTVNYEQYF.

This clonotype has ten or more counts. The CDR3 nucleotides are TGTGCCAGCAGCTTAGGAGGGGCCCTTAGCAATCAGCCCCAGCATTTT. It specifies CASSLGGALSNQPQHF. The chain is built from TRBV7-2 and TRBJ1-5; a possible D gene is TRBD1 (5 bases). Trimming stripped 1 base from V and 0 bases from J, with 10 bases between. Germline CDR1 and CDR2: SGHTA and FQGNSA. The CDR3 sequence is 16 residues long.

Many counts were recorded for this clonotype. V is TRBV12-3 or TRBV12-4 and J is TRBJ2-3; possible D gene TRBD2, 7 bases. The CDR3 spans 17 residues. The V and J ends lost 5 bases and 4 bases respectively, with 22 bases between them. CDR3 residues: CASSPLRGGARADTQYF. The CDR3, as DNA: TGTGCCAGCAGTCCTCTTAGGGGGGGAGCTAGGGCAGATACGCAGTATTTT.

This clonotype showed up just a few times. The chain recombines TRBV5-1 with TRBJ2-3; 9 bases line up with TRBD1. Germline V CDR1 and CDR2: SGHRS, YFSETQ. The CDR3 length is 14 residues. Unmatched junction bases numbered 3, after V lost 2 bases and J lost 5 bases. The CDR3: CASSLGTGRDTQYF. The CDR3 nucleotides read TGCGCCAGCAGCTTAGGGACAGGGAGAGATACGCAGTATTTT.

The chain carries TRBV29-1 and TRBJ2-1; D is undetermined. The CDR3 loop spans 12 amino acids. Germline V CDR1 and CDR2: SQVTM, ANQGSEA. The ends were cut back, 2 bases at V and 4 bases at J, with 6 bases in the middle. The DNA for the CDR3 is TGCAGCGTTGAAAAGGAGTACAATGAGCAGTTCTTC. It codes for CSVEKEYNEQFF.

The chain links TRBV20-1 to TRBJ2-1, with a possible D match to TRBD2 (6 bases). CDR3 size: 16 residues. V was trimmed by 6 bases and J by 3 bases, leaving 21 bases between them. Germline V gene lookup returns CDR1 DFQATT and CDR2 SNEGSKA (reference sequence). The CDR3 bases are TGCAGTGCCCGGGACTCCAACAAAACCGGCTACAATGAGCAGTTCTTC. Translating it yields CSARDSNKTGYNEQFF.

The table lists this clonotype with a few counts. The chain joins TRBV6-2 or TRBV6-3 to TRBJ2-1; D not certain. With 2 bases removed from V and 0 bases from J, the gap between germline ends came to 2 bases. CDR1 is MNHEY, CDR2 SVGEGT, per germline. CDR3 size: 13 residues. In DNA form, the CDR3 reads TGTGCCAGCAGTTACACCTCCTACAATGAGCAGTTCTTC. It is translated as CASSYTSYNEQFF.

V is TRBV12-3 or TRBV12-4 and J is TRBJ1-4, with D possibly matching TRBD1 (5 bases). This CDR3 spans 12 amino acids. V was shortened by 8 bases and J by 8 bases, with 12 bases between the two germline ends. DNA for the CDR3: TGTGCCAGCCAAGGGGAAGGAGAAAAACTGTTTTTT. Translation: CASQGEGEKLFF.

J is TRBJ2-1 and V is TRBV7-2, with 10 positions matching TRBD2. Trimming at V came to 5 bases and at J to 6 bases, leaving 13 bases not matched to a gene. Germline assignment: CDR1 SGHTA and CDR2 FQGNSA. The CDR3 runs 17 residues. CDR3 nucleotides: TGTGCCAGCAGCCCGATCTCCGGGACTAGCGCTGGCAATGAGCAGTTCTTC. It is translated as CASSPISGTSAGNEQFF.

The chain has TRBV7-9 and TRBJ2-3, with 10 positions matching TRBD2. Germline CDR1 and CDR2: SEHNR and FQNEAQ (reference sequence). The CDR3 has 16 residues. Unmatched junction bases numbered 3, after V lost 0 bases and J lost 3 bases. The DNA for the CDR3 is TGTGCCAGCAGCTTAGCGGCTAGCGGGGGAACAGATACGCAGTATTTT. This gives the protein CASSLAASGGTDTQYF.

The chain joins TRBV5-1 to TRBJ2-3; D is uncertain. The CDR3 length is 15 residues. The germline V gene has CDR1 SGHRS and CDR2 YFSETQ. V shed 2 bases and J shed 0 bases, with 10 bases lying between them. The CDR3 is CASSFGRASTDTQYF. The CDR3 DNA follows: TGCGCCAGCAGCTTCGGTAGAGCTAGCACAGATACGCAGTATTTT.

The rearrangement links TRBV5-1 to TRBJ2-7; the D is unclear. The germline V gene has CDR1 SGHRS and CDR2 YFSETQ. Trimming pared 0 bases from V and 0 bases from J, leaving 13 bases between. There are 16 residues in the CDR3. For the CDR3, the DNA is TGCGCCAGCAGCTTGGGGGTGGGCCCTCTCTCCTACGAGCAGTACTTC. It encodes CASSLGVGPLSYEQYF.

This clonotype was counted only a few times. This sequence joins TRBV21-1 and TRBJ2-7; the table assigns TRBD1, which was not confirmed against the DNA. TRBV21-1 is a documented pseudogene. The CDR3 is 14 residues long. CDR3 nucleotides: TGTGCCAGCAGCAAAGTTACAGGGGGCTACGAGCAGTACTTC. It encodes CASSKVTGGYEQYF.

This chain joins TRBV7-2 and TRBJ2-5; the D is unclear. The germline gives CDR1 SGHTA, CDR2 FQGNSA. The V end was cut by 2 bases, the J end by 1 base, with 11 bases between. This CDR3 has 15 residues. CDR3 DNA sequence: TGTGCCAGCAGCTTATTAGGAGTTTCCCAAGAGACCCAGTACTTC. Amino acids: CASSLLGVSQETQYF.

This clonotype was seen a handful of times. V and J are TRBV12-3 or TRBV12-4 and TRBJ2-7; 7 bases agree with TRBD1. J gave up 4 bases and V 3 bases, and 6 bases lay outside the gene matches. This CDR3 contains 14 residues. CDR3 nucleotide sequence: TGTGCCAGCAGTTTCGCCACGACAGGGTACGAGCAGTACTTC. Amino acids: CASSFATTGYEQYF.

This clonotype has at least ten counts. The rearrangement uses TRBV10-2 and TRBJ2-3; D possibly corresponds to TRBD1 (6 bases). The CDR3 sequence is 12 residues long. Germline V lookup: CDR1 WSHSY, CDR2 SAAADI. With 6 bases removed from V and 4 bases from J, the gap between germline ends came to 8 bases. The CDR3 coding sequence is TGCGCCAGCAGCCCAGGGGCAGATACGCAGTATTTT. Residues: CASSPGADTQYF.

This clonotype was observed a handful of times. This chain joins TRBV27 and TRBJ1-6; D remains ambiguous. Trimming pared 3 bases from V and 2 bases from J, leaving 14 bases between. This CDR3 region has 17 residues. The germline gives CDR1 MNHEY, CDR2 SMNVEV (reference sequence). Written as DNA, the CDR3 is TGTGCCAGCAGTTTCGGGAAGGGTTGGACCTATAATTCACCCCTCCACTTT. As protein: CASSFGKGWTYNSPLHF.

Here the CDR3 DNA reads TGCAGCGTAGTGGCAGTCCTCTCTGGGGCCAACGTCCTGACTTTC. This codes for CSVVAVLSGANVLTF. The chain carries TRBV29-1 and TRBJ2-6, with unresolved D. The ends were cut back, 6 bases at V and 0 bases at J, with 12 bases in the middle. The CDR3 covers 15 residues. Germline V lookup: CDR1 SQVTM, CDR2 ANQGSEA.